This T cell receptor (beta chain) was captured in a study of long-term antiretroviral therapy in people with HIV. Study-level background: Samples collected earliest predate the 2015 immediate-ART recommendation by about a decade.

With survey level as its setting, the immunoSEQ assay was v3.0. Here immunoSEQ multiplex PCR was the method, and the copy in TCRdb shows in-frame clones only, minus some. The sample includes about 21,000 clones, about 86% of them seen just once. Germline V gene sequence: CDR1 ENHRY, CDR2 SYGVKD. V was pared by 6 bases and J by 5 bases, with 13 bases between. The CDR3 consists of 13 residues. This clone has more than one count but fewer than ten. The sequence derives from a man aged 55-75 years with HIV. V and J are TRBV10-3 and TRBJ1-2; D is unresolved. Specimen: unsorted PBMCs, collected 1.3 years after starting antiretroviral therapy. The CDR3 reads CAISVDPIYGYTF. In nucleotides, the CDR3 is TGTGCCATCAGCGTAGACCCGATTTATGGCTACACCTTC.